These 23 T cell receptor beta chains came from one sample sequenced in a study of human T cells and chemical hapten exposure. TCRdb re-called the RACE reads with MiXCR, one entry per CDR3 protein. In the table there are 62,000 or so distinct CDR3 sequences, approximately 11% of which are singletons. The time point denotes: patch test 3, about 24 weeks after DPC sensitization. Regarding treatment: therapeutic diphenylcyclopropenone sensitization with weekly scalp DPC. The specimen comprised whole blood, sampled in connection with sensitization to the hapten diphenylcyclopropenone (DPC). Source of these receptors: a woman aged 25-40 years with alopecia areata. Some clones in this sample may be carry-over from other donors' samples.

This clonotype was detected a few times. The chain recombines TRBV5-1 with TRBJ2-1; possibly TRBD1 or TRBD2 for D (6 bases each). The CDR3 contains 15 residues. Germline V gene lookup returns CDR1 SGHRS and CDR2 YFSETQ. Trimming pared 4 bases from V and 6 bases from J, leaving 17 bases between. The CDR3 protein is CASSPGGRGSNEQFF. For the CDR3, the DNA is TGCGCCAGCAGCCCTGGGGGGCGGGGTTCCAATGAGCAGTTCTTC. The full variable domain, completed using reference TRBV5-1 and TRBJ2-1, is KAGVTQTPRYLIKTRGQQVTLSCSPISGHRSVSWYQQTPGQGLQFLFEYFSETQRNKGNFPGRFSGRQFSNSRSEMNVSTLELGDSALYLCASSPGGRGSNEQFFGPGTRLTVL.

In DNA form, the CDR3 reads TGTGCCAGCAACACAGGGGATCGCTACACCTTC. It specifies CASNTGDRYTF. J is TRBJ1-2 and V is TRBV12-3 or TRBV12-4; 7 bases align to TRBD1. The J segment lost 9 bases and the V segment lost 7 bases, leaving 5 bases of the junction unmatched. The CDR3 has 11 amino acids.

Written as DNA, the CDR3 is TGTGCCAGCAGCCAAAATCAGGGATCCGGCTACACCTTC. Translated: CASSQNQGSGYTF. The chain is built from TRBV7-2 and TRBJ1-2; TRBD1 is a possible D gene (5 bases). V lost 5 bases and J 8 bases, leaving 15 bases between the germline ends. This CDR3 has 13 amino acids. CDR1 is SGHTA and CDR2 is FQGNSA in the germline V gene.

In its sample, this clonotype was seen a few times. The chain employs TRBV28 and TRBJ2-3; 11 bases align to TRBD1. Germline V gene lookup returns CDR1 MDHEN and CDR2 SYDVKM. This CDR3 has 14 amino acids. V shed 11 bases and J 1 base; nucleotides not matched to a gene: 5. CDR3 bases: TGTGCCTCGAGGGGACAGGGGGGCACAGATACGCAGTATTTT. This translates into CASRGQGGTDTQYF.

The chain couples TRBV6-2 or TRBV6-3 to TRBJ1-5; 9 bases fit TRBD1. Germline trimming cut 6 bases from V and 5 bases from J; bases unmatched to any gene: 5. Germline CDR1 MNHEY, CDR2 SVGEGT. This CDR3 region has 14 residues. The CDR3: CASRTGQGYQPQHF. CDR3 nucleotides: TGTGCCAGCAGGACGGGACAGGGATATCAGCCCCAGCATTTT.

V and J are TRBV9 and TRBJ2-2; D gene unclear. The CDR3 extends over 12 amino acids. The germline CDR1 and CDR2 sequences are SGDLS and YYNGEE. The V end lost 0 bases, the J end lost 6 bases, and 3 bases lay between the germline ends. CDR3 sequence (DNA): TGTGCCAGCAGCGTAGTCTCCGGGGAGCTGTTTTTT. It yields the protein CASSVVSGELFF.

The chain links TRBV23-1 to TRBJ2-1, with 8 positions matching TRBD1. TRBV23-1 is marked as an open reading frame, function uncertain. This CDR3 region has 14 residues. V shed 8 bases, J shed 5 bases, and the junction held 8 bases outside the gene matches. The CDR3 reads CASGRQGFDNEQFF. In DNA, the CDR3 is TGCGCCAGCGGGAGACAGGGGTTCGACAATGAGCAGTTCTTC.

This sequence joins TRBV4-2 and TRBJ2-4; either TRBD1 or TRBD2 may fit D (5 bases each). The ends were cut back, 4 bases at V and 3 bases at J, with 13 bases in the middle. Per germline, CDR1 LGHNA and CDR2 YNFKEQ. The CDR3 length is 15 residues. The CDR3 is CASSRTGTYKNIQYF. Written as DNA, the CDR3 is TGTGCCAGCAGCCGAACCGGGACGTACAAAAACATTCAGTACTTC.

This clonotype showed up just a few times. The CDR3 reads CAISAGTSGGAGETQYF. The CDR3 DNA is TGTGCCATCAGTGCCGGGACTAGCGGGGGGGCCGGCGAGACCCAGTACTTC. The gene calls are TRBV10-3 and TRBJ2-5; 16 bases are shared with TRBD2. The CDR3 sequence is 17 residues long. Germline lookup yields CDR1 ENHRY and CDR2 SYGVKD. The trim removed 4 bases at V and 5 bases at J, leaving 7 bases unmatched.

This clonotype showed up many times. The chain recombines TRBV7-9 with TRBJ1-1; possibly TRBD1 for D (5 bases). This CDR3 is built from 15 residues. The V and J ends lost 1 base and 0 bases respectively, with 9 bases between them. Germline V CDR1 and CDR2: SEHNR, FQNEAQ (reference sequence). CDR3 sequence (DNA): TGTGCCAGCAGCTTAGGACAGCTTATGAACACTGAAGCTTTCTTT. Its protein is CASSLGQLMNTEAFF.

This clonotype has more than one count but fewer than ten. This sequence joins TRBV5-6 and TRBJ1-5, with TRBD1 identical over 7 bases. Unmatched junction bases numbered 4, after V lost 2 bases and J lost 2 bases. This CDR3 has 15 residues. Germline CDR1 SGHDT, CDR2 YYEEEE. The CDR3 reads CASSFRQGGNQPQHF. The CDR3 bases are TGTGCCAGCAGCTTTAGACAGGGAGGCAATCAGCCCCAGCATTTT.

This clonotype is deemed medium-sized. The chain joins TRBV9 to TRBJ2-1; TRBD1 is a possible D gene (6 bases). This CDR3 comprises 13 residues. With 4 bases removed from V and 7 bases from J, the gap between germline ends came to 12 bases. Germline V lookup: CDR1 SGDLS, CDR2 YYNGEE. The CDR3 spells CASSSRQVNEQFF. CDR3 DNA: TGTGCCAGCAGCTCTCGACAGGTTAATGAGCAGTTCTTC.

CDR3 coding DNA: TGCGCCAGCAGCCCCGACTTCTCCGAGCAGTACTTC. It codes for CASSPDFSEQYF. This chain joins TRBV5-1 and TRBJ2-7; the D is unclear. The V gene's germline CDR1 is SGHRS and CDR2 YFSETQ. This CDR3 is built from 12 residues. Trimming took 4 bases from V and 6 from J, leaving 11 bases between them.

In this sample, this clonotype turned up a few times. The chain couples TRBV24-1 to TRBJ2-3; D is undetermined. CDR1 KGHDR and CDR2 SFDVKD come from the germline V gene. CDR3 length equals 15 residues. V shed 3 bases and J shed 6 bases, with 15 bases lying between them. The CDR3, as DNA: TGTGCCACCAGTGATCCTTCGGGCACACCGGATACGCAGTATTTT. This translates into CATSDPSGTPDTQYF.

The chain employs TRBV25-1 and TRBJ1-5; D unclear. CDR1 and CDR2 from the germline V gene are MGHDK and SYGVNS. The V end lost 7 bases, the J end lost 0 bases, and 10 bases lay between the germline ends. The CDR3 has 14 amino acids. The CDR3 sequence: CASNLRNSNQPQHF. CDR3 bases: TGTGCCAGCAATCTACGTAATAGCAATCAGCCCCAGCATTTT.

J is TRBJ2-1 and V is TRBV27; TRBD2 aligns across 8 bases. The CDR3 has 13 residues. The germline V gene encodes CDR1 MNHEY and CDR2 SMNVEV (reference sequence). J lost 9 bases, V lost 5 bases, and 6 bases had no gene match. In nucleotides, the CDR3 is TGTGCCAGCAGTCTAGGACTAGCCGGTGAGCAGTTCTTC. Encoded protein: CASSLGLAGEQFF.

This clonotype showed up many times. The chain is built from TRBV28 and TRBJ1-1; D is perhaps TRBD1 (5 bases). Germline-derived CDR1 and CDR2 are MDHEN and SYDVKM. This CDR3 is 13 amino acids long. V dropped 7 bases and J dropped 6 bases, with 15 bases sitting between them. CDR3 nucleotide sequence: TGTGCCAGCAATTTCGCTCAGGGCCCTGAAGCTTTCTTT. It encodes CASNFAQGPEAFF.

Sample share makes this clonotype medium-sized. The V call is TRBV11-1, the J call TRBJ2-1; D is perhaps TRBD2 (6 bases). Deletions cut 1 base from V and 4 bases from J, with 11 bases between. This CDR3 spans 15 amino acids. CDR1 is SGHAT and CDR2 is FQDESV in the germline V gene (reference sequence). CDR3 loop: CASSLVRERYNEQFF. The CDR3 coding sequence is TGTGCCAGCAGCTTAGTCCGGGAGAGATACAATGAGCAGTTCTTC. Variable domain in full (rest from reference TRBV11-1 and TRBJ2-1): EAEVAQSPRYKITEKSQAVAFWCDPISGHATLYWYRQILGQGPELLVQFQDESVVDDSQLPKDRFSAERLKGVDSTLKIQPAELGDSAMYLCASSLVRERYNEQFFGPGTRLTVL.

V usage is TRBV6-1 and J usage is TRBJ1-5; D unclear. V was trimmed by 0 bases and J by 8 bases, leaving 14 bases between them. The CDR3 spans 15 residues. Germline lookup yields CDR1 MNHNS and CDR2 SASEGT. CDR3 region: CASSEASQRMKPQHF. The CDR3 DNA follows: TGTGCCAGCAGTGAAGCGTCCCAGCGGATGAAGCCCCAGCATTTT.

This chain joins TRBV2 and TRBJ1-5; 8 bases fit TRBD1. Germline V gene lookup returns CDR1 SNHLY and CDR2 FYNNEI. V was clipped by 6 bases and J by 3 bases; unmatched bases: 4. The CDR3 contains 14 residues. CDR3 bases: TGTGCCAGCAGGGCGGGACAGGTCAATCAGCCCCAGCATTTT. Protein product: CASRAGQVNQPQHF.

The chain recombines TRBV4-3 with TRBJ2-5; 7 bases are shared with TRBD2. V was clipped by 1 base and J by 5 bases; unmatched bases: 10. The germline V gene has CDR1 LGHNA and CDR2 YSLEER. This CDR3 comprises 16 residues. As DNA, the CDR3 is TGCGCCAGCAGCCAAGGACTAGCTCCCTCTATGGAGACCCAGTACTTC. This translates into CASSQGLAPSMETQYF.

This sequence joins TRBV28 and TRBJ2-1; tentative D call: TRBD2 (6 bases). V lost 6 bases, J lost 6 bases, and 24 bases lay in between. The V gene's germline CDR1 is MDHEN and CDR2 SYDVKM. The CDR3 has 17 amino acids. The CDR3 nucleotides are TGTGCCAGCAGGGAGGGGCGTGACCAAGACACCGCCAATGAGCAGTTCTTC. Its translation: CASREGRDQDTANEQFF.

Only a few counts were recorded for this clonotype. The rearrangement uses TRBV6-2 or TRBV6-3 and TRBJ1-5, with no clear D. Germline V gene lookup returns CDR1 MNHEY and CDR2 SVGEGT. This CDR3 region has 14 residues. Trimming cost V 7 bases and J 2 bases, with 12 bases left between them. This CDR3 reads CASTQVFGNQPQHF. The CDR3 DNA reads TGTGCCAGCACGCAGGTCTTTGGCAATCAGCCCCAGCATTTT.